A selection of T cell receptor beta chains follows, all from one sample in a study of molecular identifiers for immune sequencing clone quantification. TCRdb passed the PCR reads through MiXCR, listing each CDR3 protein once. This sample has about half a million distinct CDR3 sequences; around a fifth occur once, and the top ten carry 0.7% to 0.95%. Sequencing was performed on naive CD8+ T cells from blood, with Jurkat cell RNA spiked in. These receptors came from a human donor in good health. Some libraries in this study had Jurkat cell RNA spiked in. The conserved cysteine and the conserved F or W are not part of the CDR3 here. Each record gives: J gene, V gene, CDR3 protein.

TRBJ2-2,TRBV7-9,ASSQTSDTGELF
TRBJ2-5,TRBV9,ASSAYQETQY
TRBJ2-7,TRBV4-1,ASSQVTGSGGAGEQY
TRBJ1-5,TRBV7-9,ASSEGFSNQPQH
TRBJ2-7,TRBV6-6,ATSEGLASYEQY
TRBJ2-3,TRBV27,ASSLRKSTDTQY
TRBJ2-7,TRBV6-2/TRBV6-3,ASSYGDFRAYEQY
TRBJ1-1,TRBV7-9,ASSLGQGEAF
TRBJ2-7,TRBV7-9,ASSYLGSDEQY
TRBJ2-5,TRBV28,ASSFYREDGQTQY
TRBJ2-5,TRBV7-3,ASSPHRRGETQY
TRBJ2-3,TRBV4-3,ASSHSGDSTDTQY
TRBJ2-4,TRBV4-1,ASSHRDRGLISSPDIQY
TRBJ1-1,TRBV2,ASRLPQGLNTEAF
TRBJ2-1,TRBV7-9,ASSLVAGEPEQF
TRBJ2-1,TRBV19,ASSISSAGTSYNEQF
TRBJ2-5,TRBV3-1,ASSLEDSIETQY
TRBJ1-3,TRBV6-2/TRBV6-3,ASSHGQGSSGNTIY
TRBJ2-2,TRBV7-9,ASRASTDTGELF
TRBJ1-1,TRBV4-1,ASSQVYLGVTEAF
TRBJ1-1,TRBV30,AWSLTEAF
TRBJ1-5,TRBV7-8,ASSLTDGGRQPQH
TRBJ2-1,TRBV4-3,ASSHQTGAGNEQF
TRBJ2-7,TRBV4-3,ASSQLRYEQY
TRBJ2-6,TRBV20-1,SASKLAGNSGANVLT
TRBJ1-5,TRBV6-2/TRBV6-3,ASIDEDGDSNQPQH
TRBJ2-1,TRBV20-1,SADDRAEGNEQF
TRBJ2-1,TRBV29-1,SVDDDSRAGGIEQF
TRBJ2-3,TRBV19,ASSILASADTQY
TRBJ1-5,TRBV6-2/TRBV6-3,ASRNNQPQH
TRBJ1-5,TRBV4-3,ASSQDLRYTQPQH
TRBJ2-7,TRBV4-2,ASSLIRDSELSYEQY
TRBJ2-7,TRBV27,ASSLSRDSYEQY
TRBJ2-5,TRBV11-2,ASSFYQRETQY
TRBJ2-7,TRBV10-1,ASHKDTDYRNVYEQY
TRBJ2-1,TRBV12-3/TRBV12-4,ASRSGGLVSDEQF
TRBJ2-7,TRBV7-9,ASSWREINEQY
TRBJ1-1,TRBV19,ASSNPPGYTEAF
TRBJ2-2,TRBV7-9,ASSLGSPLVTGELF
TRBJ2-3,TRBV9,ASSVAQGFTDTQY
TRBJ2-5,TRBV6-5,ASSYSGIQETQY
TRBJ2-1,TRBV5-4,ASSLDMGTSEQF
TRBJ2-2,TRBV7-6,ASSLGQGPGELF
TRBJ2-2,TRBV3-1,ASSQDVGVTGELF
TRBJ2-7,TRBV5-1,ASSFGQPQNEHEQY
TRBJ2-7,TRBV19,ASQPSPGQGVHEQY
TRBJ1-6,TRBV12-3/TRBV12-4,ASSLGAGNSPLH